The 29 T cell receptor beta chains below come from one sample, sequenced in a study of blood T cell repertoires in COVID-19. The data were produced by immunoSEQ multiplex PCR, yet TCRdb's version contains in-frame clones alone and is incomplete. The data hold roughly 80,000 clones, with 78% observed a single time. Sequenced: peripheral blood. These receptors were obtained from a human donor in a cohort sampled during active COVID-19.

The table lists this clone with a few counts. The V gene is TRBV14, the J gene TRBJ2-7; 8 bases agree with TRBD2. V lost 1 base to trimming and J lost 2 bases; unmatched junction nucleotides: 4. The length of the CDR3 is 15 residues. Germline CDR1 and CDR2: SGHDN and FVKESK. The CDR3 loop is CASSQASGLTYEQYF. In nucleotides, the CDR3 is TGTGCCAGCAGCCAAGCTAGCGGGCTCACCTACGAGCAGTACTTC.

The chain joins TRBV6-2 or TRBV6-3 to TRBJ1-2; TRBD1 matches at 8 bases. Trimming removed 5 bases from V and 7 bases from J; junction bases left unmatched: 6. The CDR3 has 13 residues. Germline CDR1 and CDR2: MNHEY and SVGEGT. The CDR3 loop is CASSPDRVLGYTF. DNA for the CDR3: TGTGCCAGCAGTCCGGACAGGGTGCTTGGCTACACCTTC.

This clone has a single count. This chain links TRBV30 with TRBJ2-3, with 7 bases identical to TRBD2. The germline CDR1 and CDR2 sequences are GTSNPN and SVGIG (reference sequence). V gave up 4 bases and J gave up 2 bases; unmatched junction bases: 9. CDR3 length equals 15 residues. CDR3 sequence reads: CAWIPGLGHTDTQYF. CDR3 bases: TGTGCCTGGATCCCCGGACTAGGGCACACAGATACGCAGTATTTT.

This clone was seen a single time. This chain uses TRBV13 with TRBJ1-2, with 7 bases identical to TRBD1. The germline gives CDR1 PRHDT, CDR2 FYEKMQ (reference sequence). The trim removed 5 bases at V and 6 bases at J, leaving 6 bases unmatched. The CDR3 is made up of 13 amino acids. Here the CDR3 DNA reads TGTGCCAGCAGCCAGGGGGGCTGGCATGGCTACACCTTC. This codes for CASSQGGWHGYTF.

This clone was recorded only once. The genes are TRBV5-4 and TRBJ2-3, with 13 bases identical to TRBD2. The germline V gene has CDR1 SGHNT and CDR2 YYREEE (reference sequence). CDR3 length: 16 amino acids. The J segment lost 5 bases and the V segment lost 3 bases, leaving 6 bases of the junction unmatched. CDR3 nucleotide sequence: TGTGCCAGCAGCTCCGGACTAGCGGGAGCATTAGATACGCAGTATTTT. This gives the protein CASSSGLAGALDTQYF.

Many counts were recorded for this clone. This chain connects TRBV6-2 or TRBV6-3 to TRBJ2-2, with 7 bases fitting TRBD2. Per germline, CDR1 MNHEY and CDR2 SVGEGT. The CDR3 has 14 amino acids. The V segment lost 6 bases and the J segment 5 bases; nucleotides outside the gene matches: 6. Here the CDR3 DNA reads TGTGCCAGCAGCCCACGGGGGGAGACCGGGGAGCTGTTTTTT. It codes for CASSPRGETGELFF.

This rearrangement joins TRBV19 to TRBJ1-1, with 7 bases fitting TRBD1. V lost 5 bases, J lost 5 bases, and 11 bases stayed unmatched. Germline V CDR1 and CDR2: LNHDA, SQIVND (reference sequence). The CDR3 extends over 15 amino acids. The CDR3 protein is CASSEAGGSGTEAFF. CDR3 coding DNA: TGTGCCAGTAGTGAGGCAGGGGGGAGTGGGACTGAAGCTTTCTTT.

This clone was counted a few times. V usage is TRBV7-2 and J usage is TRBJ1-4; D is uncertain. The V gene lost 0 bases and the J gene lost 7 bases, with 6 bases spanning the gap. CDR3 size: 13 residues. Germline-derived CDR1 and CDR2 are SGHTA and FQGNSA. The CDR3 here is CASSLAHIEKLFF. DNA for the CDR3: TGTGCCAGCAGCTTAGCACACATTGAAAAACTGTTTTTT.

The V call is TRBV10-2, the J call TRBJ1-2, with 8 bases that match TRBD1. Unmatched junction bases numbered 5, after V lost 4 bases and J lost 4 bases. This CDR3 has 14 residues. The germline V gene has CDR1 WSHSY and CDR2 SAAADI. CDR3 nucleotide sequence: TGCGCCAGCAGTGTAAGCACAGGGGGCTATGGCTACACCTTC. This encodes CASSVSTGGYGYTF.

This rearrangement joins TRBV24-1 to TRBJ2-3; 8 bases are a match to TRBD2. This CDR3 is 19 amino acids long. V was clipped by 4 bases and J by 4 bases; unmatched bases: 18. Germline CDR1 is KGHDR and CDR2 is SFDVKD. The CDR3 sequence is CATSDPNRNPGLVADTQYF. Written as DNA, the CDR3 is TGTGCCACCAGTGACCCAAATCGCAACCCGGGACTAGTCGCAGATACGCAGTATTTT.

The chain couples TRBV2 to TRBJ2-5; D possibly corresponds to TRBD1 (6 bases). Trimming cost V 7 bases and J 5 bases, with 17 bases left between them. Germline loops: CDR1 SNHLY, CDR2 FYNNEI. The CDR3 contains 14 residues. The CDR3 nucleotides are TGTGCCAGCACCCCACCGACAGGCGGGGAGACCCAGTACTTC. It is translated as CASTPPTGGETQYF.

The chain links TRBV5-4 to TRBJ2-1; the match to TRBD2 covers 12 bases. The trim removed 0 bases at V and 8 bases at J, leaving 3 bases unmatched. The germline V gene encodes CDR1 SGHNT and CDR2 YYREEE (reference sequence). This CDR3 region has 15 residues. For the CDR3, the DNA is TGTGCCAGCAGCTTGGCTAGCGGGAGGGCCTATGAGCAGTTCTTC. This gives the protein CASSLASGRAYEQFF. Full variable domain (missing parts from reference TRBV5-4 and TRBJ2-1): ETGVTQSPTHLIKTRGQQVTLRCSSQSGHNTVSWYQQALGQGPQFIFQYYREEENGRGNFPPRFSGLQFPNYSSELNVNALELDDSALYLCASSLASGRAYEQFFGPGTRLTVL.

V is TRBV21-1 and J is TRBJ2-3; the table's D gene call, TRBD2, was not cross checked with the DNA. TRBV21-1 represents a pseudogene. The CDR3 length is 17 residues. The CDR3 DNA reads TGTGCCAGCAGCGCAAGGGAGGTAAGCGGGAGCACAGATACGCAGTATTTT. Its protein product is CASSAREVSGSTDTQYF.

The chain uses TRBV4-1 and TRBJ2-2; 8 bases fit TRBD1. Germline V CDR1 and CDR2: MGHRA, YSYEKL. CDR3 length: 16 amino acids. V shed 3 bases, J shed 7 bases, and the junction held 10 bases outside the gene matches. The DNA for the CDR3 is TGCGCCAGCAGCCAGATAGACAGGGGTGTATTCGGGGAGCTGTTTTTT. It specifies CASSQIDRGVFGELFF.

This clone was observed a single time. The chain recombines TRBV27 with TRBJ1-2; 9 bases map to TRBD1. Germline V CDR1 and CDR2: MNHEY, SMNVEV (reference sequence). CDR3 length equals 14 residues. Trimming removed 3 bases from V and 6 bases from J; junction bases left unmatched: 5. CDR3 nucleotides: TGTGCCAGCAGTTTCTCCGGGACAGGGCATGGCTACACCTTC. It encodes CASSFSGTGHGYTF.

Only a few counts were recorded for this clone. The chain is built from TRBV30 and TRBJ2-2; D possibly corresponds to TRBD1 (6 bases). Germline CDR1 and CDR2: GTSNPN and SVGIG (reference sequence). The CDR3 has 18 residues. Trimming cost V 0 bases and J 5 bases, with 22 bases left between them. Here the CDR3 DNA reads TGTGCCTGGAGTGTATCAAGGGCGACAGGCTGGGGAACCGGGGAGCTGTTTTTT. This codes for CAWSVSRATGWGTGELFF.

The chain uses TRBV7-9 and TRBJ2-7; D remains unclear. Germline V lookup: CDR1 SEHNR, CDR2 FQNEAQ (reference sequence). CDR3 size: 13 residues. The V end lost 4 bases, the J end lost 0 bases, and 7 bases lay between the germline ends. The CDR3, as DNA: TGTGCCAGCAGCTACATCGACTCCTACGAGCAGTACGTC. Its translation is CASSYIDSYEQYV.

V usage is TRBV30 and J usage is TRBJ2-2; a possible D gene is TRBD2 (5 bases). Germline values: CDR1 GTSNPN, CDR2 SVGIG (reference sequence). V was cut by 0 bases and J by 4 bases, with 9 bases left in between. This CDR3 is built from 14 residues. This CDR3 is CAWSVEGVTGELFF. Here the CDR3 DNA reads TGTGCCTGGAGTGTTGAGGGAGTCACCGGGGAGCTGTTTTTT.

This chain joins TRBV4-2 and TRBJ2-7; D uncertain. Germline CDR1 reads LGHNA; CDR2 reads YNFKEQ. This CDR3 spans 15 amino acids. The V gene lost 1 base and the J gene lost 3 bases, with 13 bases spanning the gap. This CDR3 is CASSQVSGPHYEQYF. As DNA, the CDR3 is TGTGCCAGCAGCCAAGTGTCAGGTCCTCACTACGAGCAGTACTTC.

V usage is TRBV6-5 and J usage is TRBJ2-5, with a weak D call TRBD1 (6 bases). Deletions cut 4 bases from V and 5 bases from J, with 14 bases between. The CDR3 length is 14 residues. Germline CDR1 MNHEY, CDR2 SVGAGI. CDR3 protein: CASSLTGLGETQYF. CDR3 nucleotide sequence: TGTGCCAGCAGTTTAACAGGGCTTGGGGAGACCCAGTACTTC.

The CDR3 region is CASSETGVGNQPQHF. CDR3 nucleotides: TGTGCCAGCAGTGAAACAGGGGTGGGCAATCAGCCCCAGCATTTT. The chain recombines TRBV2 with TRBJ1-5; 7 bases are shared with TRBD1. Trimming removed 2 bases from V and 2 bases from J; junction bases left unmatched: 3. CDR1 and CDR2 (germline): SNHLY, FYNNEI. The length of the CDR3 is 15 residues.

This chain connects TRBV4-1 to TRBJ2-5, with D tentatively TRBD1 (6 bases). V was shortened by 1 base and J by 1 base, with 7 bases between the two germline ends. Germline V gene sequence: CDR1 MGHRA, CDR2 YSYEKL. This CDR3 contains 14 residues. CDR3 loop: CASSQADSQETQYF. CDR3 coding DNA: TGCGCCAGCAGCCAAGCGGACAGCCAAGAGACCCAGTACTTC.

The rearrangement joins TRBV24-1 to TRBJ2-1; 16 positions match TRBD2. CDR3 length: 18 amino acids. V was pared by 4 bases and J by 6 bases, with 8 bases of the junction left unmatched. Germline assignment: CDR1 KGHDR and CDR2 SFDVKD. The CDR3 sequence: CATSDTGLAGGVVNEQFF. The DNA of the CDR3 is TGTGCCACCAGTGACACGGGACTAGCGGGGGGGGTGGTCAATGAGCAGTTCTTC.

The chain joins TRBV7-9 to TRBJ2-7, with D perhaps TRBD2 (5 bases). The V and J ends lost 3 bases and 1 base respectively, with 7 bases between them. The V gene's germline CDR1 is SEHNR and CDR2 FQNEAQ (reference sequence). This CDR3 contains 13 residues. The CDR3 protein is CASSFEGSYEQYV. The CDR3 DNA reads TGTGCCAGCAGCTTTGAGGGTTCCTACGAGCAGTACGTC.

The V gene is TRBV5-6, the J gene TRBJ1-1; the D gene is possibly TRBD1 (5 bases). V was shortened by 0 bases and J by 4 bases, with 10 bases between the two germline ends. Germline V gene lookup returns CDR1 SGHDT and CDR2 YYEEEE. CDR3 size: 14 residues. The CDR3: CASSLEGDGTEAFF. DNA for the CDR3: TGTGCCAGCAGCTTGGAAGGGGATGGCACTGAAGCTTTCTTT.

V and J are TRBV19 and TRBJ2-3; D ambiguous. The CDR3 contains 12 residues. The V end was cut by 7 bases, the J end by 4 bases, with 9 bases between. Germline values: CDR1 LNHDA, CDR2 SQIVND (reference sequence). CDR3 bases: TGTGCCAGTAATGGTAGCCCAGATACGCAGTATTTT. It codes for CASNGSPDTQYF.

The chain is built from TRBV7-9 and TRBJ1-4; 8 bases fit TRBD1. The V gene end was trimmed by 4 bases and the J gene end by 14 bases; junction bases not matched to a gene: 12. Germline loops: CDR1 SEHNR, CDR2 FQNEAQ (reference sequence). This CDR3 comprises 14 residues. The CDR3 nucleotides are TGTGCCAGCAGCTCCGTCGACAGGGGTAACTGGCTGTTTTTT. Encoded protein: CASSSVDRGNWLFF.

The rearrangement uses TRBV11-2 and TRBJ1-1, with D maybe TRBD1 (5 bases). V was trimmed by 3 bases and J by 1 base, leaving 18 bases between them. The CDR3 has 17 residues. CDR1 and CDR2 from the germline V gene are SGHAT and FQNNGV. CDR3 sequence reads: CASSFSPLQDRNTEAFF. CDR3 coding DNA: TGTGCCAGCAGCTTTTCGCCTCTACAGGATAGGAACACTGAAGCTTTCTTT.

The genes are TRBV7-2 and TRBJ1-2, with D unresolved. Trimming shortened V by 5 bases and J by 2 bases, and 12 bases separated the two germline ends. Germline V gene sequence: CDR1 SGHTA, CDR2 FQGNSA. The CDR3 has 14 amino acids. As DNA, the CDR3 is TGTGCCAGCAGCGCATCGACAATAAACTATGGCTACACCTTC. Translation gives CASSASTINYGYTF.